The clone carrying this T cell receptor (beta chain) showed up many times. The target antigen is unknown. These data belong to a study of T cell responses to AZD1222 COVID-19 vaccine. Study-wide results and caveats: Repertoire sampling was restricted to post-peak T cell response timepoints.

Trimming took 2 bases from V and 5 from J, leaving 16 bases between them. The CDR3 spans 17 residues. Germline V gives CDR1 SEHNR, CDR2 FQNEAQ (reference sequence). Method: immunoSEQ multiplex PCR; TCRdb's copy keeps in-frame clones and lacks some. Among more than 70,000 clones, over 75% were seen once, and the ten largest hold about 15%. The material sequenced was peripheral blood, taken on day 0 of AZD1222 vaccination. The sequence derives from an adult in good health. The J gene is TRBJ1-6, the V gene TRBV7-9, with D possibly being TRBD1 (6 bases). For the CDR3, the DNA is TGTGCCAGCAGCTTACCCCCAGGTCGGGGGCATAATTCACCCCTCCACTTT. Protein: CASSLPPGRGHNSPLHF.